This TCR beta chain is from a study of cytomegalovirus exposure and HLA in healthy donors. As for the study in general: Researchers found that approximately 80% of almost 400 genotyped donors fell within the Caucasian-associated ancestry cluster. The study's findings and limits: The study had only CMV serostatus as immune exposure information. Several of the most significant clusters appeared linked to common viral pathogens, based on a later analysis. According to an earlier analysis, most TCR beta V segments yielded productive rearrangements about 87% or about 30% of the time.

Turning to this clone: Its antigen is unknown.

Amplification used 60 Vbeta primers and 13 Jbeta primers. Here immunoSEQ multiplex PCR was the method, and the copy in TCRdb shows in-frame clones only, minus some. The data contain 190,000 or so clones, 80% of them seen just once; the ten biggest clones take up 0.6% to 0.7%. The sample consisted of PBMCs. This sequence was found in a boy between 10 and 17 years old in good health and CMV-seronegative.

Here the CDR3 DNA reads TGTGCCAGCAGTCTCAGGGTACCTCGGTACAATGAGCAGTTCTTC. Translation gives CASSLRVPRYNEQFF. The J gene is TRBJ2-1, the V gene TRBV6-4; weak D call: TRBD1 (5 bases). Trimming removed 5 bases from V and 4 bases from J, with 15 bases in between. The CDR3 runs to 15 residues. In germline, CDR1 is MRHNA, CDR2 SNTAGT.